Sequencing of this T cell receptor beta chain was carried out in a study of cytomegalovirus exposure and HLA in healthy donors. CDR1 WNHNN and CDR2 SYGVQD come from the germline V gene (reference sequence). V was trimmed by 2 bases and J by 0 bases, leaving 14 bases between them. The CDR3 runs 17 residues. The PCR was carried out with 60 Vbeta primers and 13 Jbeta primers. TCRdb keeps only in-frame clones here, not all; method: immunoSEQ multiplex PCR. The table lists about 150,000 clones, about 79% of them singletons. The receptor was isolated from a male donor in good health and CMV-seronegative. J is TRBJ2-1 and V is TRBV10-1; D is perhaps TRBD2 (6 bases). What was sequenced was PBMCs. The CDR3 here is CASSEPGAGSSYNEQFF. In DNA, the CDR3 is TGCGCCAGCAGTGAGCCCGGGGCCGGGAGCTCCTACAATGAGCAGTTCTTC.